A single sample gave rise to the 25 T cell receptor beta chains below, sequenced in a study of regulatory T cells in long-lasting Graves disease. Noted time point: newly diagnosed GD, antithyroid drugs for less than 3 months. There was RNA extracted from PBMCs, and the TCR library was made from it. Researchers made TCR beta libraries by using iRepertoire HTBI primers and running Arm-PCR on CDR3 regions. MiXCR was run by TCRdb on the multiplex PCR reads, yielding one entry per CDR3 protein. The table shows approximately 460,000 distinct CDR3 sequences, with less than 20% occurring only once. Separately, the same data were catalogued under a study of T cells in Graves' hyperthyroidism and ophthalmopathy.

This specimen was peripheral blood mononuclear cells (PBMCs), taken at new diagnosis, from a patient treated with antithyroid drugs. The receptors derive from a woman in her 30s with Graves disease.

Many counts were recorded for this clonotype. The V call is TRBV7-9, the J call TRBJ1-2; no reliable D call. The CDR3 is 13 amino acids. Germline CDR1 and CDR2: SEHNR and FQNEAQ (reference sequence). The V and J ends lost 1 base and 7 bases respectively, with 10 bases between them. The CDR3 DNA sequence: TGTGCCAGCAGCTTAGTGTCTCGTGGTGGCTACACCTTC. It translates to CASSLVSRGGYTF.

In its sample, this clonotype was seen a few times. This may come from a read error, since a much larger clone is one base off. The missing conserved phenylalanine or tryptophan at the end of this CDR3 makes a read error likely. The J gene is TRBJ2-5, the V gene TRBV20-1; possibly TRBD1 or TRBD2 for D (6 bases each). The DNA matches TRBJ2-1 better at its end, which makes the J call doubtful. This CDR3 contains 16 residues. Looked up from germline, CDR1 is DFQATT and CDR2 is SNEGSKA (reference sequence). DNA for the CDR3: TGCAGTGCTAAGGGGGGAATGGCCGGACGGGCCAGGGGGCAGTTCCTC. This gives the protein CSAKGGMAGRARGQFL.

This clonotype was detected many times. V is TRBV7-2 and J is TRBJ1-1; 7 positions match TRBD1. V lost 5 bases to trimming and J lost 5 bases; unmatched junction nucleotides: 11. CDR1 SGHTA and CDR2 FQGNSA come from the germline V gene. CDR3 length: 15 residues. CDR3 sequence: CASSPHLDRETEAFF. In DNA form, the CDR3 reads TGTGCCAGCAGCCCGCACCTCGACAGGGAAACTGAAGCTTTCTTT.

This clonotype has only a few counts. The chain has TRBV10-2 and TRBJ2-3, with 8 bases matching TRBD2. V trimming: 3 bases; J trimming: 2 bases; junction bases outside the gene matches: 7. The CDR3 length is 16 residues. Germline V lookup: CDR1 WSHSY, CDR2 SAAADI. CDR3 sequence: CASSDELAGLTDTQYF. The CDR3, as DNA: TGCGCCAGCAGTGACGAATTAGCGGGACTCACAGATACGCAGTATTTT.

This clonotype was detected many times. This chain connects TRBV3-1 to TRBJ2-7; a weak D match, TRBD1 (6 bases). The V end was cut by 1 base, the J end by 0 bases, with 10 bases between. Germline loops: CDR1 LGHDT, CDR2 YNNKEL (reference sequence). The CDR3 extends over 15 amino acids. The CDR3 reads CASSQATGSSYEQYF. CDR3 DNA: TGTGCCAGCAGCCAAGCAACAGGGAGCTCCTACGAGCAGTACTTC.

A note on this clonotype: This may be a read error: a much more frequent sequence differs by one nucleotide. The chain is built from TRBV5-1 and TRBJ2-1; D perhaps matches TRBD1 (6 bases). The CDR3 totals 14 residues. V was pared by 1 base and J by 10 bases, with 15 bases between. Germline assignment: CDR1 SGHRS and CDR2 YFSETQ. CDR3 coding DNA: TGCGCCAGCAGCTTGTATCAGGGGACATACGAGCAGTTCTTC. Its protein product is CASSLYQGTYEQFF. Filled out from reference TRBV5-1 and TRBJ2-1, the complete variable domain reads KAGVTQTPRYLIKTRGQQVTLSCSPISGHRSVSWYQQTPGQGLQFLFEYFSETQRNKGNFPGRFSGRQFSNSRSEMNVSTLELGDSALYLCASSLYQGTYEQFFGPGTRLTVL.

This clonotype was counted at least ten times. The chain carries TRBV30 and TRBJ2-3; TRBD2 matches 10 bases. Trimming took 6 bases from V and 0 from J; bases not matched to a gene: 21. This CDR3 comprises 20 residues. Germline CDR1 reads GTSNPN; CDR2 reads SVGIG (reference sequence). DNA of the CDR3: TGTGCCTGCCAACCTGCTGCCTCGGGACTAGCGCGTTCTAGCACAGATACGCAGTATTTT. Amino acid sequence: CACQPAASGLARSSTDTQYF.

This clonotype has just a few counts. The J gene is TRBJ2-1, the V gene TRBV2; D gene unclear. The CDR3 has 13 residues. Trimming removed 5 bases at V and 10 bases at J, with 15 bases between. Germline V CDR1 and CDR2: SNHLY, FYNNEI. Here the CDR3 DNA reads TGTGCCAGCAGTTACGGCTCAAGGTACGAGCAGTTCTTC. This codes for CASSYGSRYEQFF. Full variable domain (outside the CDR3, taken from reference TRBV2 and TRBJ2-1): EPEVTQTPSHQVTQMGQEVILRCVPISNHLYFYWYRQILGQKVEFLVSFYNNEISEKSEIFDDQFSVERPDGSNFTLKIRSTKLEDSAMYFCASSYGSRYEQFFGPGTRLTVL.

V usage is TRBV24-1 and J usage is TRBJ2-7; D gene ambiguous. This CDR3 spans 15 amino acids. With 3 bases removed from V and 2 bases from J, the gap between germline ends came to 13 bases. Germline V gives CDR1 KGHDR, CDR2 SFDVKD. CDR3 sequence: CATSDGGQATYEQYF. In DNA form, the CDR3 reads TGTGCCACCAGTGATGGTGGGCAGGCAACCTACGAGCAGTACTTC.

This chain connects TRBV19 to TRBJ1-1; D unresolved. The V gene's germline CDR1 is LNHDA and CDR2 SQIVND (reference sequence). The ends were cut back, 4 bases at V and 4 bases at J, with 10 bases in the middle. This CDR3 is 13 amino acids long. The CDR3 is CASSTTEGTEAFF. For the CDR3, the DNA is TGTGCCAGTAGTACGACCGAAGGCACTGAAGCTTTCTTT.

This chain links TRBV6-1 with TRBJ1-2, with D unresolved. V lost 6 bases and J lost 0, with 14 bases in between. This CDR3 comprises 15 residues. The germline CDR1 and CDR2 sequences are MNHNS and SASEGT. CDR3 region: CASSPRSGSNYGYTF. CDR3 nucleotide sequence: TGTGCCAGCAGCCCTCGCAGCGGATCTAACTATGGCTACACCTTC.

Written as DNA, the CDR3 is TGTGCCAGCACCTACCTCGGGGGTCGTAGCTACACCTTC. The encoded protein is CASTYLGGRSYTF. The chain couples TRBV28 to TRBJ1-2, with D possibly matching TRBD1 (5 bases). CDR3 size: 13 residues. Trimming took 7 bases from V and 9 from J, leaving 18 bases between them. Germline CDR1 is MDHEN and CDR2 is SYDVKM.

This chain links TRBV6-2 or TRBV6-3 with TRBJ1-2, with D maybe TRBD1 (6 bases). The germline V gene encodes CDR1 MNHEY and CDR2 SVGEGT. The length of the CDR3 is 15 residues. The V end lost 8 bases, the J end lost 4 bases, and 20 bases lay between the germline ends. This CDR3 is CASLHREPSGYGYTF. CDR3 in DNA: TGTGCCAGCCTCCACAGGGAACCTTCGGGCTATGGCTACACCTTC.

The rearrangement links TRBV20-1 to TRBJ1-5, with a weak D call TRBD1 (6 bases). This CDR3 is built from 12 residues. The V end was cut by 3 bases, the J end by 7 bases, with 10 bases between. CDR1 and CDR2 (germline): DFQATT, SNEGSKA (reference sequence). Written as DNA, the CDR3 is TGCAGTGCTAGGGCGGGGGCCCAGCCCCAGCATTTT. Protein sequence: CSARAGAQPQHF.

This clonotype was detected only a few times. J is TRBJ2-2 and V is TRBV28, with 12 bases fitting TRBD1. Germline V gives CDR1 MDHEN, CDR2 SYDVKM. The CDR3 contains 14 residues. V shed 6 bases, J shed 5 bases, and the junction held 1 base outside the gene matches. The CDR3 coding sequence is TGTGCCAGCAGGGGACAGGGGGCAACCGGGGAGCTGTTTTTT. Its protein product is CASRGQGATGELFF.

This clonotype was seen more than once but under ten times. The chain has TRBV5-1 and TRBJ2-1; D possibly corresponds to TRBD2 (5 bases). The CDR3 length is 15 residues. V was clipped by 0 bases and J by 9 bases, with 16 bases between them. From germline, CDR1 is SGHRS and CDR2 YFSETQ. CDR3 DNA sequence: TGCGCCAGCAGCTTGGTCGGAGTCGTTGGAGGTGAGCAGTTCTTC. Protein sequence: CASSLVGVVGGEQFF.

The sample holds many counts of this clonotype. This chain uses TRBV12-3 or TRBV12-4 with TRBJ1-5; 8 bases map to TRBD1. V lost 7 bases and J lost 3; bases outside the gene matches: 8. There are 15 residues in the CDR3. The CDR3, as DNA: TGTGCCAGCACCCTGACAGGGGCGCTCAATCAGCCCCAGCATTTT. It translates to CASTLTGALNQPQHF.

This clonotype was seen a handful of times. This rearrangement joins TRBV20-1 to TRBJ2-3, with 12 bases matching TRBD2. The germline V gene has CDR1 DFQATT and CDR2 SNEGSKA (reference sequence). V gave up 1 base and J gave up 2 bases; unmatched junction bases: 7. CDR3 length equals 17 residues. CDR3 sequence reads: CSARGTLAGGITDTQYF. CDR3 bases: TGCAGTGCTAGAGGGACACTAGCGGGAGGAATCACAGATACGCAGTATTTT.

This clonotype showed up many times. This chain connects TRBV20-1 to TRBJ2-5; D may match TRBD1 or TRBD2 (6 bases each). Per the germline V gene, CDR1 is DFQATT and CDR2 is SNEGSKA (reference sequence). Trimming left V 3 bases short and J 5 bases short, with 13 bases between. CDR3 size: 13 residues. CDR3 DNA: TGCAGTGCTAGGAAGGGGGGTTGGGAGACCCAGTACTTC. Protein product: CSARKGGWETQYF.

As to this clonotype: A much larger clone lies a single base off, so this may be a read error. The rearrangement links TRBV12-3 or TRBV12-4 to TRBJ1-5; D is undetermined. The CDR3 covers 14 residues. The CDR3 DNA follows: TGTGCCGGCAGTTTAGTTAGGGCCGGTCAGCCCCAGCATTTT. This sequence encodes CAGSLVRAGQPQHF.

CDR3 DNA: TGTGCCTGGAAAGTAGCGGGAGCGGCAGGGCAGTACTTC. This codes for CAWKVAGAAGQYF. The chain couples TRBV30 to TRBJ2-7; 9 nucleotides line up with TRBD2. The CDR3 is 13 amino acids. Trimming removed 4 bases from V and 9 bases from J; junction bases left unmatched: 10. Germline-derived CDR1 and CDR2 are GTSNPN and SVGIG (reference sequence).

The sample holds many counts of this clonotype. This chain joins TRBV5-4 and TRBJ2-5; perhaps TRBD1 as D (6 bases). V gave up 5 bases and J gave up 4 bases, with 15 bases separating them. The V gene's germline CDR1 is SGHNT and CDR2 YYREEE (reference sequence). The CDR3 extends over 14 amino acids. The CDR3, as DNA: TGTGCCAGCAGTTTCGCCGGGACAAGAGAGACCCAGTACTTC. Amino acids: CASSFAGTRETQYF.

The table lists this clonotype with many counts. The V and J genes are TRBV5-1 and TRBJ2-3, with unresolved D. Germline V gene sequence: CDR1 SGHRS, CDR2 YFSETQ. The germline V and J ends were trimmed by 4 bases and 3 bases, with 18 bases remaining between them. This CDR3 is built from 16 residues. This CDR3 reads CASSLRPQDGTDTQYF. The CDR3 nucleotides read TGCGCCAGCAGCCTTCGTCCCCAGGACGGGACAGATACGCAGTATTTT.

In its sample, this clonotype was seen many times. This chain links TRBV20-1 with TRBJ2-1, with D perhaps assigned TRBD1 or TRBD2 (5 bases each). V dropped 5 bases and J dropped 1 base, with 18 bases sitting between them. The CDR3 is made up of 16 amino acids. Per germline, CDR1 DFQATT and CDR2 SNEGSKA (reference sequence). The CDR3 sequence is CSAEATGTFSYNEQFF. CDR3 sequence (DNA): TGCAGTGCTGAGGCGACCGGGACCTTTTCCTACAATGAGCAGTTCTTC.

The chain links TRBV20-1 to TRBJ2-1; D might be TRBD2 (6 bases). The CDR3 runs to 14 residues. CDR1 DFQATT and CDR2 SNEGSKA come from the germline V gene (reference sequence). The germline V and J ends were trimmed by 6 bases and 1 base, with 13 bases remaining between them. CDR3 nucleotides: TGCAGTGCGACGCGGGACTTATCCTACAATGAGCAGTTCTTC. Translation gives CSATRDLSYNEQFF.